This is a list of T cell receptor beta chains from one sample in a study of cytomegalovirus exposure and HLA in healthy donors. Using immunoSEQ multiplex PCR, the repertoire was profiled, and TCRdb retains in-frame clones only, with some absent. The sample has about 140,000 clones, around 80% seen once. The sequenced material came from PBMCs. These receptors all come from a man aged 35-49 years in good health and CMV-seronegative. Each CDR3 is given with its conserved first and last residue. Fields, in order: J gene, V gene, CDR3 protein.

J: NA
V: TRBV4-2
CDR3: CASSHSRVANYEQYF

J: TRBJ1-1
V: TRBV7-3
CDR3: CASSPTGVTEAFF

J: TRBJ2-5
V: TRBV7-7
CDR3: CASSRTEQETQYF

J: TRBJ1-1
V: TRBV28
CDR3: CASSLQSTGEKEAFF

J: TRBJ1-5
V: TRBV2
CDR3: CASRGQGNSNQPQHF

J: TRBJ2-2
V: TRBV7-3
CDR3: CASSLLANTGELFF

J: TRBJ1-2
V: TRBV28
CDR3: CASRLGTGGYTF

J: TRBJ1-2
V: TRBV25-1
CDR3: CASSEYRDRGTGGYTF

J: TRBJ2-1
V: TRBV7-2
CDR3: CASSWTGTSSYNEQFF

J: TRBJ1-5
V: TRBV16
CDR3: CASSPSTASSQPQHF

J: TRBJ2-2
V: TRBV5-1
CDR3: CASRPESGELFF

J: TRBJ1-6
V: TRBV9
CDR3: CASSVADSPLHF

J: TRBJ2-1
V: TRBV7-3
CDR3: CASSRSSGGARNEQFF

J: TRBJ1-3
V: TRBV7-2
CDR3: CASSLTTGSLSGNAIYF

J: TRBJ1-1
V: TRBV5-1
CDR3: CASSLVGRNTEAFF

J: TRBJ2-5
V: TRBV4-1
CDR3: CASSLRTSGAARTQYF

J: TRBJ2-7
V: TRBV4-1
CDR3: CASRQTGGLDEQYF

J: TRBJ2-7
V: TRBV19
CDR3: CASSTSRSYEQYF

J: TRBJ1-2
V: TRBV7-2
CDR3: CASSLNRESHGYTF

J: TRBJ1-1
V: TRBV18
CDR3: CASLHTSPTALATEAFF

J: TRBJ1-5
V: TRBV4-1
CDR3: CASSPRQIERNQPQHF

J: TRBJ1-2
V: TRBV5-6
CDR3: CASSLGRGFYGYTF

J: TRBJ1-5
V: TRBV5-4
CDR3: CASSLQGAGNQPQHF

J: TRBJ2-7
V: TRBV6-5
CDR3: CASSPSGGQHYEQYF

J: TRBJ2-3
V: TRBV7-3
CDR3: CASSLYGSTDTQYF

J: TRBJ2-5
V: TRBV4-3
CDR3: CASSPSKSLPQYF

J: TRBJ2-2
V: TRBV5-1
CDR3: CASSTGQYPSGELFF

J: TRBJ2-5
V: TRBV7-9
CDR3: CASSSRKQGQETQYF

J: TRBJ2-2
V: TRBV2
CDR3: CASRAISDTGELFF

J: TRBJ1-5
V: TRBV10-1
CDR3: CASSESVDSPNQPQHF

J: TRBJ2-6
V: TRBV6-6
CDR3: CASSYLGVSGANVLTF

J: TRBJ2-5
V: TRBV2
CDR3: CASSYLTRETQYF

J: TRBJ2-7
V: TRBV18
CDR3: CASSSPYGTRGYEQYF

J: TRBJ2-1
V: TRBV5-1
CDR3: CASQIQGGNEQFF

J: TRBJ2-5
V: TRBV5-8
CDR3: CASSWEYQETQYF

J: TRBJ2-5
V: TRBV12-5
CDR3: CASGLGEETQYF

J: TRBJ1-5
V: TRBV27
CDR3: CASSLVAGGSQPQHF

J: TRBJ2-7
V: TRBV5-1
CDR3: CASSLQGRGSYEQYF

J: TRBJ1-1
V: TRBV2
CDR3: CASSEAIDRSLSTEAFF

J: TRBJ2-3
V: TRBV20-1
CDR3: CSWGPTDTQYF

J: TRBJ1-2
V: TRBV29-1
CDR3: CSTEGGFDYGYTF

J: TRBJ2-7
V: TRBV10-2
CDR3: CASGPQGAGEQYF

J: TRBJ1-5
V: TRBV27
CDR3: CASSEGVQPQHF

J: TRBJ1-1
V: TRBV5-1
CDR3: CASSLAGGFNTEAFF

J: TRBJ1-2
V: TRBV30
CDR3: CAWSGSSVGRVLAWGYGYTF

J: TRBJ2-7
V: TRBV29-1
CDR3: CSVVPAVAMYEQYF

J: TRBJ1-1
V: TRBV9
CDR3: CASSLQDRGGTEAFF

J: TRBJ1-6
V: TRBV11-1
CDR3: CASSLAQGMDSPLHF

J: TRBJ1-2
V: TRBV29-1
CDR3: CSVVGGEALTNYGYTF

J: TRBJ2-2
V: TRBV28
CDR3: CAALHREWGPNTGELFF

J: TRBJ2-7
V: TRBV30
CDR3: CAWSAGAWEQYF

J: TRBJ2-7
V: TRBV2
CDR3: CASTVGQVLEQYF

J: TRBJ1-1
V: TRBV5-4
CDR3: CATTRLGQRNTEAFF

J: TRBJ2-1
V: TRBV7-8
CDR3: CASSFGRGGWNEQFF